The following is a T cell receptor beta chain sequence with its context. Antigen unknown. These data belong to a study of T cell responses to AZD1222 COVID-19 vaccine. The protocol was immunoSEQ multiplex PCR, while the TCRdb copy is restricted to in-frame clones and leaves out a portion. The table includes 110,000 or so clones, more than 80% detected once. V was trimmed by 4 bases and J by 9 bases, leaving 16 bases between them. Germline loops: CDR1 SGHDT, CDR2 YYEEEE. The CDR3 covers 13 residues. Overall study results and limits: Only six or seven AZD1222 recipients were seropositive at baseline. Regions 160-218 and 743-854 held dominance among vaccine-associated CD4 TCRs, which spanned spike.

The J gene is TRBJ1-1, the V gene TRBV5-6, with D uncertain. The receptor was derived from an adult in good health. The sequencing used peripheral blood, collected on day 0 of AZD1222 vaccination. The CDR3 loop reads CASSAGGYSQAFF. The CDR3 DNA follows: TGTGCCAGCAGCGCGGGCGGCTACAGTCAAGCTTTCTTT.